Listed below are T cell receptor beta chains from one sample, sequenced in a study of T cell responses to AZD1222 COVID-19 vaccine. The protocol was immunoSEQ multiplex PCR, while the TCRdb copy is restricted to in-frame clones and leaves out a portion. The profile shows about 150,000 clones, under 95% of them singletons. The starting material was peripheral blood, obtained on day 0 of AZD1222 vaccination. The receptors were gathered from an adult in good health. CDR3s include the opening cysteine and the closing phenylalanine or tryptophan. A D gene is named only where the DNA matches it firmly. Size values are once, few and many counts, or a class for expanded clones, and some rows have none.

abundance: few
v_gene: TRBV20-1
d_gene: TRBD1
j_gene: TRBJ1-2
CDR3aa: CSATGAGGYTF
CDR3nt: TGCAGTGCGACAGGGGCAGGTGGCTACACCTTC

abundance: NA
v_gene: TRBV28
d_gene: TRBD2
j_gene: TRBJ2-2
CDR3aa: CASRPGTSGGGLFF
CDR3nt: TGTGCCAGCAGGCCCGGGACTAGCGGGGGAGGGCTGTTTTTT

abundance: NA
v_gene: TRBV12-3/TRBV12-4
d_gene: NA
j_gene: TRBJ1-2
CDR3aa: CASSTGYDGYTF
CDR3nt: TGTGCCAGCTCAACAGGGTATGATGGCTACACCTTC

abundance: NA
v_gene: TRBV5-3
d_gene: TRBD1
j_gene: TRBJ2-2
CDR3aa: CARSVDRSNTGELFF
CDR3nt: TGTGCCAGAAGCGTGGACAGGTCGAACACCGGGGAGCTGTTTTTT

abundance: once
v_gene: TRBV6-5
d_gene: NA
j_gene: TRBJ1-2
CDR3aa: CASRRDRANYGYTF
CDR3nt: TGTGCCAGCCGCCGGGACCGAGCTAACTATGGCTACACCTTC

abundance: NA
v_gene: TRBV12-3/TRBV12-4
d_gene: NA
j_gene: TRBJ2-7
CDR3aa: CASTATVFGEQYF
CDR3nt: TGTGCCAGCACCGCGACAGTGTTTGGCGAGCAGTACTTC

abundance: once
v_gene: TRBV19
d_gene: NA
j_gene: TRBJ1-6
CDR3aa: CASSVQNNSPLHF
CDR3nt: TGTGCCAGTAGCGTACAGAATAATTCACCCCTCCACTTT

abundance: once
v_gene: TRBV28
d_gene: NA
j_gene: TRBJ1-1
CDR3aa: CASSFGGTEAFF
CDR3nt: TGTGCCAGCAGTTTCGGGGGCACTGAAGCTTTCTTT

abundance: NA
v_gene: TRBV11-2
d_gene: NA
j_gene: TRBJ2-5
CDR3aa: CASSHRTRGTQYF
CDR3nt: TGTGCCAGCAGCCATCGGACCCGAGGGACCCAGTACTTC

abundance: NA
v_gene: TRBV30
d_gene: NA
j_gene: TRBJ2-1
CDR3aa: CAWSTSGDEQFF
CDR3nt: TGTGCCTGGAGTACCTCGGGGGATGAGCAGTTCTTC

abundance: NA
v_gene: TRBV4-1
d_gene: TRBD1
j_gene: TRBJ2-5
CDR3aa: CASSQAGGEETQYF
CDR3nt: TGCGCCAGCAGCCAAGCAGGGGGCGAGGAGACCCAGTACTTC

abundance: NA
v_gene: TRBV6-5
d_gene: TRBD1
j_gene: TRBJ1-2
CDR3aa: CASGTQQGNYGYTF
CDR3nt: TGTGCCAGCGGAACACAACAGGGGAACTATGGCTACACCTTC

abundance: NA
v_gene: TRBV6-5
d_gene: NA
j_gene: TRBJ2-5
CDR3aa: CASRMGGAETQYF
CDR3nt: TGTGCCAGCAGGATGGGGGGCGCGGAGACCCAGTACTTC

abundance: NA
v_gene: TRBV7-9
d_gene: NA
j_gene: TRBJ1-5
CDR3aa: CASSSGTSFNQPQHF
CDR3nt: TGTGCCAGCAGCTCCGGGACGTCTTTCAATCAGCCCCAGCATTTT

abundance: once
v_gene: TRBV28
d_gene: TRBD2
j_gene: TRBJ2-5
CDR3aa: CASRATGHLPSGGPETQYF
CDR3nt: TGTGCCAGCAGAGCAACAGGTCACCTCCCCAGCGGGGGGCCAGAGACCCAGTACTTC

abundance: NA
v_gene: TRBV9
d_gene: TRBD1
j_gene: TRBJ1-1
CDR3aa: CASSPHSGQGFTEAFF
CDR3nt: TGTGCCAGCAGCCCGCACTCGGGACAGGGTTTCACTGAAGCTTTCTTT

abundance: NA
v_gene: TRBV15
d_gene: NA
j_gene: TRBJ2-5
CDR3aa: CATRERALLQETQYF
CDR3nt: TGTGCCACCCGCGAGAGGGCACTTTTACAAGAGACCCAGTACTTC

abundance: once
v_gene: TRBV28
d_gene: NA
j_gene: TRBJ1-2
CDR3aa: CATYSYGYTF
CDR3nt: TGTGCCACCTACTCCTATGGCTACACCTTC

abundance: NA
v_gene: TRBV7-2
d_gene: NA
j_gene: TRBJ2-7
CDR3aa: CASSLGRRSGEQYF
CDR3nt: TGTGCCAGCAGCTTAGGACGGCGCAGCGGGGAGCAGTACTTC

abundance: NA
v_gene: TRBV27
d_gene: NA
j_gene: TRBJ1-5
CDR3aa: CASSWGSNQPQHF
CDR3nt: TGTGCCAGCAGTTGGGGGAGCAATCAGCCCCAGCATTTT

abundance: NA
v_gene: TRBV29-1
d_gene: TRBD1
j_gene: TRBJ1-1
CDR3aa: CSVEGGTGPQAFF
CDR3nt: TGCAGCGTTGAAGGGGGGACAGGACCTCAAGCTTTCTTT

abundance: NA
v_gene: TRBV10-2
d_gene: NA
j_gene: TRBJ1-1
CDR3aa: CASSSTGLRTEAFF
CDR3nt: TGCGCCAGCAGTTCCACAGGGCTTCGGACTGAAGCTTTCTTT

abundance: NA
v_gene: TRBV6-4
d_gene: TRBD1
j_gene: TRBJ2-3
CDR3aa: CASSPGTGGSTQYF
CDR3nt: TGTGCCAGCAGCCCCGGGACAGGGGGCAGTACGCAGTATTTT

abundance: NA
v_gene: TRBV25-1
d_gene: NA
j_gene: TRBJ1-2
CDR3aa: CASSESPGDDGYTF
CDR3nt: TGTGCCAGCAGTGAATCGCCAGGGGATGATGGCTACACCTTC

abundance: NA
v_gene: TRBV9
d_gene: NA
j_gene: TRBJ1-1
CDR3aa: CASSVDQNTEAFF
CDR3nt: TGTGCCAGCAGCGTAGACCAGAACACTGAAGCTTTCTTT

abundance: NA
v_gene: TRBV14
d_gene: TRBD2
j_gene: TRBJ2-3
CDR3aa: CASSPDYSGGLTDTQYF
CDR3nt: TGTGCCAGCAGCCCCGACTACAGCGGGGGGTTGACAGATACGCAGTATTTT

abundance: NA
v_gene: TRBV6-5
d_gene: NA
j_gene: TRBJ1-2
CDR3aa: CASSQGRRYGYTF
CDR3nt: TGTGCCAGCAGCCAGGGGCGGAGATATGGCTACACCTTC

abundance: once
v_gene: TRBV5-1
d_gene: NA
j_gene: TRBJ1-3
CDR3aa: CASSLTRGSIYF
CDR3nt: TGCGCCAGCAGCCTTACACGGGGTTCCATATATTTT

abundance: NA
v_gene: TRBV28
d_gene: NA
j_gene: TRBJ2-6
CDR3aa: CASKPALSTGANVLTF
CDR3nt: TGTGCCAGCAAGCCAGCTCTAAGCACTGGGGCCAACGTCCTGACTTTC

abundance: NA
v_gene: TRBV19
d_gene: TRBD1
j_gene: TRBJ2-1
CDR3aa: CASSPTTGSSNEQFF
CDR3nt: TGTGCCAGTAGTCCGACGACAGGGTCATCCAATGAGCAGTTCTTC

abundance: NA
v_gene: TRBV5-1
d_gene: NA
j_gene: TRBJ1-1
CDR3aa: CASSLPGDEAFF
CDR3nt: TGCGCCAGCAGCCTCCCGGGAGATGAAGCTTTCTTT

abundance: NA
v_gene: TRBV6-2/TRBV6-3
d_gene: TRBD1
j_gene: TRBJ1-5
CDR3aa: CASSYRTGWDQPQHF
CDR3nt: TGTGCCAGCAGTTACCGGACAGGGTGGGATCAGCCCCAGCATTTT

abundance: NA
v_gene: TRBV5-4
d_gene: TRBD1
j_gene: TRBJ1-4
CDR3aa: CASSPGDRAREKLFF
CDR3nt: TGTGCCAGCAGCCCGGGGGACAGGGCAAGAGAAAAACTGTTTTTT